The text below deals with one T cell receptor beta chain. Its antigen is as yet unknown. CDR3 length: 14 amino acids. Trimming cost V 1 base and J 7 bases; bases outside gene matches: 4. The germline gives CDR1 SNHLY, CDR2 FYNNEI. The data stem from a study of monozygotic twins with cystic fibrosis. Study information: Roughly 3 micrograms of fragmented DNA underwent approximately 15 PCR cycles for library preparation. Whole-study results and caveats: In 13 of 16 pairs, V gene usage was closest to the co-twin's. Monozygotic CF twin pairs shared significantly more nucleotide-identical clonotypes than unrelated CF individuals did. The repertoire was suggested to be naive-dominated, clonality median about 0.009.

The method was immunoSEQ multiplex PCR; TCRdb's version includes in-frame clones alone and lacks a portion of them. The data show some 26,000 clones, around 93% seen once. Sequencing was done on a sample of blood. This clonotype originated in a girl aged 2 to 9 with cystic fibrosis. V gene TRBV2 combines with J gene TRBJ1-5; 7 bases line up with TRBD1. The CDR3 DNA reads TGTGCCAGCAGTGAAGGGGCAGGGGGACAGCCCCAGCATTTT. Translated, it gives CASSEGAGGQPQHF.